This T cell receptor (beta chain) was sequenced in a study of neurological immune-mediated disorders. Broader study findings: One related-CDR3 cluster, which may be a signature, held the repertoires of 18 of 34 multiple sclerosis patients after phylogenetic grouping.

This clonotype came up many times. Antigen unknown. TCRdb re-called the 5' RACE reads with MiXCR, one entry per CDR3 protein. The sample carries tens of thousands of distinct CDR3 sequences, 3% to 4% recorded once. J gave up 9 bases and V 4 bases, and 12 bases lay outside the gene matches. The CDR3 is 16 amino acids. The sequenced sample consisted of PBMCs. The receptor's source is a woman between 45 and 60 years old with multiple sclerosis. The chain combines TRBV12-3 or TRBV12-4 with TRBJ1-6; TRBD1 agrees at 7 bases. CDR3 bases: TGTGCCAGCAGTTACACAGGGGCCGGGGGAGGTTCACCCCTCCACTTT. Protein sequence: CASSYTGAGGGSPLHF.